This TCR beta chain appears in the sequencing data of a study of technical replicates of blood from a few donors. There are a few counts of this clone. Germline CDR1 is MNHEY and CDR2 is SVGAGI. This CDR3 region has 15 residues. V shed 2 bases, J shed 2 bases, and the junction held 6 bases outside the gene matches. The repertoire was sequenced with immunoSEQ multiplex PCR; TCRdb's copy has only in-frame clones and lacks some. The data contain about 34,000 clones, around nine tenths of them singletons. The chain is built from TRBV6-5 and TRBJ2-7; 7 bases map to TRBD1. The sequence came from a human donor in good health. Some clones in this sample may be carry-over from other donors' samples. The sample consisted of PBMCs. CDR3 protein: CASSYGQGVPYEQYF. The CDR3 DNA reads TGTGCCAGCAGTTACGGGCAGGGGGTCCCCTACGAGCAGTACTTC.